This T cell receptor (beta chain) appears in the sequencing data of a study of cytomegalovirus exposure and HLA in healthy donors. The PCR employed 60 Vbeta primers together with 13 Jbeta primers. Libraries were prepared by immunoSEQ multiplex PCR; TCRdb keeps only in-frame clonotypes and omits some of them. The sample consists of about 150,000 clones, 55% to 85% of them appearing once. Sequenced sample: PBMCs. The sequence was obtained from a man aged 35 to 55 in good health and CMV-seronegative.

The CDR3 loop reads CASSYTGGLSYEQYF. For the CDR3, the DNA is TGTGCCAGCAGCTATACAGGGGGATTATCCTACGAGCAGTACTTC. J is TRBJ2-7 and V is TRBV5-6; 8 nucleotides agree with TRBD1. There are 15 residues in the CDR3. Germline V lookup: CDR1 SGHDT, CDR2 YYEEEE. J gave up 1 base and V 3 bases, and 6 bases lay outside the gene matches.